This T cell receptor beta chain was profiled in a study of T cells in localized non-small cell lung cancer. J was trimmed by 3 bases and V by 4 bases; bases with no gene match: 6. Germline assignment: CDR1 SGDLS and CDR2 YYNGEE. CDR3 length: 14 residues. TCRdb keeps only in-frame clones here, not all; method: immunoSEQ multiplex PCR. This repertoire shows about 2,600 clones, less than 30% found once; its top ten account for over 8%. This clone was seen a handful of times. Atypia-free lung next to the tumor was sampled at least 2 cm from its margin. V usage is TRBV9 and J usage is TRBJ2-7; 8 positions agree with TRBD1. This sample comprised normal lung tissue next to the tumor, obtained before any cancer treatment. This clonotype originated in a man aged 35-75 years with stage II lung adenocarcinoma. CDR3 sequence (DNA): TGTGCCAGCAGCCTCGGACAGGGCCGCTACGAGCAGTACTTC. Protein product: CASSLGQGRYEQYF. Full variable domain (remainder filled in from reference TRBV9 and TRBJ2-7): DSGVTQTPKHLITATGQRVTLRCSPRSGDLSVYWYQQSLDQGLQFLIQYYNGEERAKGNILERFSAQQFPDLHSELNLSSLELGDSALYFCASSLGQGRYEQYFGPGTRLTVT.